The sequence of this T cell receptor (beta chain) was determined in a study of PD-1 blockade in classical Hodgkin lymphoma. General observations from the study: TCR diversity in CD4+, not CD8+, cells rose significantly by C4D1. Prior to therapy, complete responders displayed diversity much like that of newly diagnosed patients. Baseline TCR diversity was reportedly lower in newly diagnosed patients than healthy donors.

The CDR3 runs to 15 residues. The V gene lost 4 bases and the J gene lost 4 bases, with 14 bases spanning the gap. CDR1 and CDR2 from the germline V gene are SGHDT and YYEEEE. TCRdb's copy holds only in-frame clones and misses some; the assay was immunoSEQ multiplex PCR. The sample has some 96,000 clones, roughly 90% seen once; the top ten hold about 2.8%. Every patient had relapsed following autologous stem cell transplantation, and cohorts differed in brentuximab vedotin exposure. Responses achieved at best were complete response, partial response or progressive disease. To note about this clone: Its antigen is as yet unknown.

The sequence was collected from a human donor with classical Hodgkin lymphoma. This chain connects TRBV5-6 to TRBJ2-2; D might be TRBD2 (6 bases). The sample in question was peripheral blood mononuclear cells (PBMCs), obtained at baseline. CDR3 region: CASSPTGLTTGELFF. Here the CDR3 DNA reads TGTGCCAGCAGCCCCACAGGACTAACCACCGGGGAGCTGTTTTTT. The whole variable domain, remainder taken from reference TRBV5-6 and TRBJ2-2, is DAGVTQSPTHLIKTRGQQVTLRCSPKSGHDTVSWYQQALGQGPQFIFQYYEEEERQRGNFPDRFSGHQFPNYSSELNVNALLLGDSALYLCASSPTGLTTGELFFGEGSRLTVL.